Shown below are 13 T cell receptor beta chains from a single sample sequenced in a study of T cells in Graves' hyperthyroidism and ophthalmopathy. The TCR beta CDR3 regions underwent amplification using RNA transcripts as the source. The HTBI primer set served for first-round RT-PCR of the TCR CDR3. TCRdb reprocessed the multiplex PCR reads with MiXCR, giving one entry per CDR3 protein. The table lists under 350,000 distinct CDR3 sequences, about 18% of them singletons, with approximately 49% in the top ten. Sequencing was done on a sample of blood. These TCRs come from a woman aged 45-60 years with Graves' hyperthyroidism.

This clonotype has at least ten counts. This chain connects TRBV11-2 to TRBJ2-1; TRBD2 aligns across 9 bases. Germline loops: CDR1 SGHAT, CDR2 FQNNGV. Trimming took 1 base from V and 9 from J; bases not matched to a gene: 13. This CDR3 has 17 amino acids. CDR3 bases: TGTGCCAGCAGCTTAGGTGCGGGGGGGCCGGCTTCGGGTGAGCAGTTCTTC. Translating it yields CASSLGAGGPASGEQFF.

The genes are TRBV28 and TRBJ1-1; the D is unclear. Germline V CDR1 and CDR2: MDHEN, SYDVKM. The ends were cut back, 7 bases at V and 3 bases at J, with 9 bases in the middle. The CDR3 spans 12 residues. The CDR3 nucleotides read TGTGCCAGCAATCGGGGAGACACTGAAGCTTTCTTT. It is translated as CASNRGDTEAFF.

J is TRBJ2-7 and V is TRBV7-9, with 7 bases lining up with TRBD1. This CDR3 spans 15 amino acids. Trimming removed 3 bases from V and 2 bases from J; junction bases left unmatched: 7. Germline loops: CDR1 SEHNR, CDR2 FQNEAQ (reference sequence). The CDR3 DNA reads TGTGCCAGCAGCTTCCCCCGACAGGGTGCCTACGAGCAGTACTTC. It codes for CASSFPRQGAYEQYF.

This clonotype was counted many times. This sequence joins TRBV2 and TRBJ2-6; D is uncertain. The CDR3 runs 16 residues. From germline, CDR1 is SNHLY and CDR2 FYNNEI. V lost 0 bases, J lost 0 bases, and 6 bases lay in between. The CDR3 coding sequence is TGTGCCAGCAGTGAAGCGCAGCTCTCTGGGGCCAACGTCCTGACTTTC. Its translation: CASSEAQLSGANVLTF.

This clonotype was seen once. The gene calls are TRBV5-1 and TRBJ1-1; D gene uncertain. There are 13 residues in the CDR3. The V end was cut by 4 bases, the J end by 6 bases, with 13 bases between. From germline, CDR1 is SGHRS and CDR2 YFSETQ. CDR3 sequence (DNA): TGCGCCAGCAGCCCAGACCCGTACTCTGAAGCTTTCTTT. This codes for CASSPDPYSEAFF.

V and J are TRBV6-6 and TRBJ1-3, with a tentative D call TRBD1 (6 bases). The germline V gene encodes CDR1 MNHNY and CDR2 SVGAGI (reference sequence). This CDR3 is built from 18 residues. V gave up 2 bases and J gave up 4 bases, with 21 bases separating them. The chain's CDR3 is CASSYTSPGGRIGNTIYF. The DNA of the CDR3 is TGTGCCAGCAGTTACACGTCCCCGGGGGGGCGCATCGGAAACACCATATATTTT.

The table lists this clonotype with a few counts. The chain's CDR3 is CASNHNDPLHSTDTQYF. In DNA, the CDR3 is TGTGCCAGCAACCATAATGACCCACTCCATTCCACAGATACGCAGTATTTT. The chain combines TRBV7-8 with TRBJ2-3; D call uncertain. The V gene lost 7 bases and the J gene lost 2 bases, with 22 bases spanning the gap. The germline gives CDR1 SGHVS, CDR2 FQNEAQ. CDR3 size: 17 residues.

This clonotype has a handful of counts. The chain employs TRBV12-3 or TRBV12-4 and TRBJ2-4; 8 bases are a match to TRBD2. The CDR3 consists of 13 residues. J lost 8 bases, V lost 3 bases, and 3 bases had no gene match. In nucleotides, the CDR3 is TGTGCCAGCAGTTTGGGACTAGGGGACATTCAGTACTTC. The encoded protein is CASSLGLGDIQYF.

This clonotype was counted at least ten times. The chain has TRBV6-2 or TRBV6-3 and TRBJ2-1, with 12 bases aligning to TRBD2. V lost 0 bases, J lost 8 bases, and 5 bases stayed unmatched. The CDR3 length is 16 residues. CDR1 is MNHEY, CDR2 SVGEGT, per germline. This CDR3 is CASSYSTSGRSHEQFF. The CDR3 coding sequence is TGTGCCAGCAGTTACTCGACTAGCGGGAGATCCCATGAGCAGTTCTTC.

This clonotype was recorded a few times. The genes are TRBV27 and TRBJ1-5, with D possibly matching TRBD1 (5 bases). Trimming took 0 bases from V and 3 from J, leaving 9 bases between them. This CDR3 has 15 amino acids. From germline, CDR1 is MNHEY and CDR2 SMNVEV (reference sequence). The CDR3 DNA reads TGTGCCAGCAGTTTATCGGGGGAGGTCAATCAGCCCCAGCATTTT. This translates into CASSLSGEVNQPQHF.

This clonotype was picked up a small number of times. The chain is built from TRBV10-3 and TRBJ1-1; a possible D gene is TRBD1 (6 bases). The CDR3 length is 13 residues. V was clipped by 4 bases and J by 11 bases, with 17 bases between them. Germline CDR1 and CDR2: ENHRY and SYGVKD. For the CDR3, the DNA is TGTGCCATCAGTGGGGACAATCTCCACTGGGCTTTCTTT. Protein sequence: CAISGDNLHWAFF.

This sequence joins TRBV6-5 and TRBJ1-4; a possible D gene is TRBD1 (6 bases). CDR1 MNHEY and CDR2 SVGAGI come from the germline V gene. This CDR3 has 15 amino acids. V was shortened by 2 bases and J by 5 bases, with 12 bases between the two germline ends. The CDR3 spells CASSYLGGLNEKLFF. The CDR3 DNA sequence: TGTGCCAGCAGTTACCTGGGGGGGCTCAATGAAAAACTGTTTTTT.

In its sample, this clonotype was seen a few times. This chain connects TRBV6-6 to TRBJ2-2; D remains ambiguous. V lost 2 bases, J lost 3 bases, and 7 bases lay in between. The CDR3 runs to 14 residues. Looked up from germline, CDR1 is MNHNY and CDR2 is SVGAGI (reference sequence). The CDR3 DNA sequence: TGTGCCAGCAGTTACGGCCGGGACACCGGGGAGCTGTTTTTT. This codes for CASSYGRDTGELFF.